A selection of T cell receptor beta chains follows, all from one sample in a study of T cell repertoires in cytomegalovirus infection. The antigens of these receptors remain unknown. From the reads, TCRdb called clonotypes with MiXCR, one entry per CDR3 protein. The table has 84,000 or so distinct CDR3 sequences, approximately 45% seen once; the top ten hold more than 80%. The source was CD8+ T cells from cultured PBMCs, collected from culture after CMV antigen stimulation. The origin of the receptors is a human donor in good health (CMV status not recorded). Some clones in this sample may be carry-over from other donors' samples. Each CDR3 is given with its conserved first and last residue.

>13|TRBV6-1
CASLWQATYEQYF
>16|TRBV6-1
CASSPAPRAHQETQYF
>17|TRBV27
CASSLSSGRRSYNEQFF
>13|TRBV7-3
CASSPYGEGDLHF
>15|TRBV7-8
CASSPHRTRRDTQYF
>14|TRBV27
CASSLGDSQETQYF
>13|TRBV6-2/TRBV6-3
CATGFEEQETQYF
>18|TRBV7-9
CASSLGFIEHSAGNTIYF
>14|TRBV14
CASSQDGLQWEQYF
>13|TRBV4-1
CASSQDGTTEAFF
>15|TRBV28
CASSFLQEITYEQYF
>15|TRBV6-6
CASTTGDWSNQPQHF
>12|TRBV12-3/TRBV12-4
CASSFLSNEQFF
>13|TRBV7-6
CASSLIPSYEQYF
>17|TRBV7-6
CASSLGSAGNRGETQYF
>15|TRBV19
CASSSKGGGNQPQHF
>16|TRBV20-1
CSARMAGGHYSYEQYF
>16|TRBV27
CASAYSGGLGNQPQHF
>14|TRBV7-7
CASSSRAMNTEAFF
>15|TRBV7-2
CASSLADGPGNTIYF
>17|TRBV10-3
CAISETPGTGGNQPQHF
>14|TRBV6-1
CASSPRGGGNEQYF
>20|TRBV28
CASSLSIIDAREAGNQPQHF
>14|TRBV7-3
CASSRTGGQETQYF
>14|TRBV7-8
CASSGGPQYNEQFF